This T cell receptor (beta chain) was recorded in a study of beta chain features in type 1 diabetes. Investigators reverse transcribed all isolated RNA, so they sequenced expressed TCRB transcripts. The method was immunoSEQ multiplex PCR; TCRdb's version includes in-frame clones alone and lacks a portion of them. The sample lists fewer than 450,000 clones, roughly 12% occurring once. Germline-derived CDR1 and CDR2 are MNHEY and SMNVEV (reference sequence). The CDR3 has 16 amino acids. The germline V and J ends were trimmed by 6 bases and 0 bases, with 15 bases remaining between them. Worth noting for this clone: What it recognizes is unknown.

Every single donor gave one heparinised blood draw, and these averaged about 100 mL. Populations obtained by sorting all exceeded 95% purity. Study-level results: A pattern of fewer insertions and more deletions at VDJ junctions was seen in type 1 diabetes patients. The study found that naive, central memory and Treg TCRB repertoires appeared more similar in patients than in healthy donors. People with Type 1 diabetes carried modestly yet significantly shorter TCRB CDR3s in all four CD4+ subsets.

The source is a woman between 18 and 29 years old with type 1 diabetes. This chain links TRBV27 with TRBJ2-1; tentatively, D is TRBD1 (5 bases). Sequencing was performed on naive CD4+ T cells from blood. As DNA, the CDR3 is TGTGCCAGCAGCGACAGTTTCTTTAGCTCCTACAATGAGCAGTTCTTC. This translates into CASSDSFFSSYNEQFF.